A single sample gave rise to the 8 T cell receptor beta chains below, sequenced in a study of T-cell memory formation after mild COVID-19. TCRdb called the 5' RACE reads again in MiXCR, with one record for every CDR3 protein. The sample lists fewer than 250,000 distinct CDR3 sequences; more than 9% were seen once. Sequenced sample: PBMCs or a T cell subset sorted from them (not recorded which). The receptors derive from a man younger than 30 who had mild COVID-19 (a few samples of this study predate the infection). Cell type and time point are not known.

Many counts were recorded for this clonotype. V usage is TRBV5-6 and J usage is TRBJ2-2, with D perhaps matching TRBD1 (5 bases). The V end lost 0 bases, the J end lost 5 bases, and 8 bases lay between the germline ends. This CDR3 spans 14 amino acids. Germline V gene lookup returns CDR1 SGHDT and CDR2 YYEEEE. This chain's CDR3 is CASSLGGRTGELFF. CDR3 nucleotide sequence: TGTGCCAGCAGCTTGGGGGGCAGAACCGGGGAGCTGTTTTTT.

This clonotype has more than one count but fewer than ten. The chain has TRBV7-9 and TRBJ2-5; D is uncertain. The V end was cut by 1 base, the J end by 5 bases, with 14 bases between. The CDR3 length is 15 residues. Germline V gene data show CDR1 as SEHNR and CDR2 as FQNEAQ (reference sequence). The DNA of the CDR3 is TGTGCCAGCAGCTTAGTAGGTAGCCGTTCCGAGACCCAGTACTTC. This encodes CASSLVGSRSETQYF.

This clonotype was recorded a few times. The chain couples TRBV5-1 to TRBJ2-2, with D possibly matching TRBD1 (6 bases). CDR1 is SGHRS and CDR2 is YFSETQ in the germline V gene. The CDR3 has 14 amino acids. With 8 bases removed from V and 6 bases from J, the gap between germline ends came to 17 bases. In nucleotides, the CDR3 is TGCGCCAGTACGGACAGCGTAATCGCCGGGGAGCTGTTTTTT. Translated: CASTDSVIAGELFF.

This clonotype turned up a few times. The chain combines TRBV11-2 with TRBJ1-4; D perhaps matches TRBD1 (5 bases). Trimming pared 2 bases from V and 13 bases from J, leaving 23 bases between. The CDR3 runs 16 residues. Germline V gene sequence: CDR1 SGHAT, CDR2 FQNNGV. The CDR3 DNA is TGTGCCAGCAGCTTAATCCGGGACGGGCGCCGATCGAGACTGTTTTTT. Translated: CASSLIRDGRRSRLFF.

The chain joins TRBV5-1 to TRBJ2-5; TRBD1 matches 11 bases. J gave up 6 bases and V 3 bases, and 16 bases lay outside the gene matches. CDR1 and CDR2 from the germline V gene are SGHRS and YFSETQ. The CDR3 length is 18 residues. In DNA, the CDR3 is TGCGCCAGCAGCTGGAGGGCGGACAGGGGGCGAAGGGAAAAGACCCAGTACTTC. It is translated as CASSWRADRGRREKTQYF.

The CDR3 here is CSARQSYEQYV. Here the CDR3 DNA reads TGCAGTGCCAGACAATCCTACGAGCAGTACGTC. The J gene is TRBJ2-7, the V gene TRBV20-1; D is ambiguous. This CDR3 comprises 11 residues. Germline values: CDR1 DFQATT, CDR2 SNEGSKA (reference sequence). V was trimmed by 6 bases and J by 1 base, leaving 7 bases between them.

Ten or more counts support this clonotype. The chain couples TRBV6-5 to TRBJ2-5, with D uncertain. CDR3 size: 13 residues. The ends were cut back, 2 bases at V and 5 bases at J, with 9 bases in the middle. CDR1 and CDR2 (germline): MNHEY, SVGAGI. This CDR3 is CASSYQVGETQYF. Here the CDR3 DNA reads TGTGCCAGCAGTTACCAGGTTGGGGAGACCCAGTACTTC.

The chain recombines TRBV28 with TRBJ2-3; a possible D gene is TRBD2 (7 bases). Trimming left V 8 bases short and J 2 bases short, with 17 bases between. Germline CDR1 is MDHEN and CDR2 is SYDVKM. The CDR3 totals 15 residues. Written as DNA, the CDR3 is TGTGCCAGCGTGCATGGGGGGGGGCCCACAGATACGCAGTATTTT. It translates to CASVHGGGPTDTQYF.